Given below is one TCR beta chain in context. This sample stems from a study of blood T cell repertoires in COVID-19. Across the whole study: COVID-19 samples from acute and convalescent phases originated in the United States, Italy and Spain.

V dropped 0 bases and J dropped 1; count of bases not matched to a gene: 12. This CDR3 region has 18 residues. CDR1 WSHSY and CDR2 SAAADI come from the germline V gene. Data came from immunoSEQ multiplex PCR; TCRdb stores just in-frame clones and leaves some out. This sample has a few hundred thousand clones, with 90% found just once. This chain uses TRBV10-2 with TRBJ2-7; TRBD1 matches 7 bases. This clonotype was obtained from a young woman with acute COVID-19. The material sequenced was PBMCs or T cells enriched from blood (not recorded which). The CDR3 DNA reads TGCGCCAGCAGTGAGTCGCGTAGGGGGCTACGGTCATCCTACGAGCAGTACTTC. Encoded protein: CASSESRRGLRSSYEQYF.